This paragraph covers one TCR beta chain sequence. Its target is unknown. The sample is drawn from a study of OX40 agonist ivuxolimab in advanced cancers. Study-level information: Each dose-escalation patient presented with hepatocellular carcinoma, melanoma, renal cell or head and neck cancer. A male proportion of 82.7% was recorded, with mean age approximately 57 years and range roughly 20 to 85.

Assay used: immunoSEQ multiplex PCR; TCRdb lists only in-frame clones, some missing. The sample consists of more than 65,000 clones, 80% of them appearing once. The study, taken as a whole, reports: Expanded peripheral T cells had an undetermined antigen specificity. Partial responders dosed at 0.1-3.0 mg/kg displayed clonal expansion ranking among the lowest.

V dropped 3 bases and J dropped 5; count of bases not matched to a gene: 5. The CDR3 sequence is 15 residues long. The germline gives CDR1 SGDLS, CDR2 YYNGEE. This specimen was CD4+ or CD8+ T cells sorted from blood, taken in a trial of the OX40 agonist ivuxolimab. This sequence joins TRBV9 and TRBJ1-2; TRBD1 matches 12 bases. The receptor was isolated from an adult with an advanced solid tumor such as melanoma, head and neck, liver or kidney cancer. Here the CDR3 DNA reads TGTGCCAGCAGCGCACCGGGACAGGGGGCTTATGGCTACACCTTC. This encodes CASSAPGQGAYGYTF.